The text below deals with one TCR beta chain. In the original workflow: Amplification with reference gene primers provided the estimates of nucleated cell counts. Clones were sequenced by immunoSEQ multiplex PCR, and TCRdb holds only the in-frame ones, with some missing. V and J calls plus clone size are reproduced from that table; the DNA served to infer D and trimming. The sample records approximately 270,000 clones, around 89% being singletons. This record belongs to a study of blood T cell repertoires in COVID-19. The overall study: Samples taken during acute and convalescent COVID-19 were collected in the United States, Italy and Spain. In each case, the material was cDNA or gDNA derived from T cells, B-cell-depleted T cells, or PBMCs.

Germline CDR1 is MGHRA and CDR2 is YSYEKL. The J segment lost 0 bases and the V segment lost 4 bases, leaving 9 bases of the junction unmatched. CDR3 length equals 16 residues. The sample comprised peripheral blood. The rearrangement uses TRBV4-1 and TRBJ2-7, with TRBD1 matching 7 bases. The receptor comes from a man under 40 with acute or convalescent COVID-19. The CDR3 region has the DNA TGCGCCAGCAGCCTATCAACAGGGGCGGCCTCCTACGAGCAGTACTTC. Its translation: CASSLSTGAASYEQYF.